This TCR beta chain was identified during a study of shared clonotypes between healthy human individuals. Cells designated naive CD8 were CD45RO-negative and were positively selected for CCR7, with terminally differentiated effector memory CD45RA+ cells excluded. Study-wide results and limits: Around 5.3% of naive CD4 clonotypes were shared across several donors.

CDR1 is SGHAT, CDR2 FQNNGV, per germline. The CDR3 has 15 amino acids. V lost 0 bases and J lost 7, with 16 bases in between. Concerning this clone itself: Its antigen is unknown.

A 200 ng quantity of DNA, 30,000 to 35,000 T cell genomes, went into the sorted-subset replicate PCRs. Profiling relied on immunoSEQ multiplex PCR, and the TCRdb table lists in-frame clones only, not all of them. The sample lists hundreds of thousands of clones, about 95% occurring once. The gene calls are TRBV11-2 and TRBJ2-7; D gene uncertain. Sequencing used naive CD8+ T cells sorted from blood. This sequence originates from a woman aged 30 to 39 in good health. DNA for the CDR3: TGTGCCAGCAGCTTAGATCGTCCCACCCCAACTGAGCAGTACTTC. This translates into CASSLDRPTPTEQYF.